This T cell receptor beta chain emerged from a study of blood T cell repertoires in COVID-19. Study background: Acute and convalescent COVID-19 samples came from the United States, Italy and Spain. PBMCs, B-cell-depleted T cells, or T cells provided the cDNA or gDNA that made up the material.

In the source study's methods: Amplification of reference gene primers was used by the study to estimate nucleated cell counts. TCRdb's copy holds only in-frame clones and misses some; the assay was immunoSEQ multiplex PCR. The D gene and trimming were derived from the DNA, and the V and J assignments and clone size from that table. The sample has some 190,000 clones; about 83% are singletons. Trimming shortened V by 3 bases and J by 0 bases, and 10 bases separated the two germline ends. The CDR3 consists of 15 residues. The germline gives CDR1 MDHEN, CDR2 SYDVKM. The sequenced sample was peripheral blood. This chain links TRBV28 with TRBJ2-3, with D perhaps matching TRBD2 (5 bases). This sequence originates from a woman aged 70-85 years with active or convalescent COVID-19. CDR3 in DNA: TGTGCCAGCAGTTTCAGAGGGCTGAGCACAGATACGCAGTATTTT. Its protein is CASSFRGLSTDTQYF.